The next 14 T cell receptor beta chains were all read from a single sample in a study of CD8 T cells in Susac syndrome. A quantity of about 0.45 to 1 ug RNA underwent reverse transcription using random hexamers. MiXCR was run by TCRdb on the immunoSEQ multiplex PCR reads, yielding one entry per CDR3 protein. The data contain about 130,000 distinct CDR3 sequences, around 94% of them singletons. The specimen sequenced was CD4+ T cells from PBMCs. These receptors came from a human donor in good health.

The V call is TRBV7-2, the J call TRBJ2-3; tentative D call: TRBD1 (5 bases). The CDR3 is 15 residues long. Germline V gene lookup returns CDR1 SGHTA and CDR2 FQGNSA. V was shortened by 0 bases and J by 5 bases, with 12 bases between the two germline ends. CDR3 in amino acids: CASSLARQGGDTQYF. In DNA, the CDR3 is TGTGCCAGCAGCTTAGCACGCCAGGGTGGAGATACGCAGTATTTT. The full variable domain, its missing parts supplied by reference TRBV7-2 and TRBJ2-3, is GAGVSQSPSNKVTEKGKDVELRCDPISGHTALYWYRQSLGQGLEFLIYFQGNSAPDKSGLPSDRFSAERTGGSVSTLTIQRTQQEDSAVYLCASSLARQGGDTQYFGPGTRLTVL.

The chain uses TRBV7-2 and TRBJ2-5, with D unresolved. Germline lookup yields CDR1 SGHTA and CDR2 FQGNSA. The V end lost 0 bases, the J end lost 1 base, and 9 bases lay between the germline ends. This CDR3 has 15 amino acids. The CDR3 sequence is CASSLAQVVQETQYF. For the CDR3, the DNA is TGTGCCAGCAGCTTAGCGCAGGTAGTCCAAGAGACCCAGTACTTC.

The chain recombines TRBV25-1 with TRBJ1-6, with D perhaps TRBD1 (5 bases). V dropped 1 base and J dropped 7 bases, with 11 bases sitting between them. This CDR3 contains 15 residues. Looked up from germline, CDR1 is MGHDK and CDR2 is SYGVNS. CDR3: CASSESGSGNSPLHF. The CDR3, as DNA: TGTGCCAGCAGTGAATCCGGTTCAGGGAATTCACCCCTCCACTTT.

The rearrangement uses TRBV29-1 and TRBJ2-3; 8 bases agree with TRBD2. Germline lookup yields CDR1 SQVTM and CDR2 ANQGSEA. The ends lost 3 bases at V and 4 bases at J; junction bases unmatched: 9. CDR3 size: 15 residues. The DNA for the CDR3 is TGCAGCGTTGATGCCGGGAGGGCCCTCTCAGATACGCAGTATTTT. Translation: CSVDAGRALSDTQYF.

V usage is TRBV30 and J usage is TRBJ2-3, with 11 bases matching TRBD2. CDR1 and CDR2 (germline): GTSNPN, SVGIG (reference sequence). The CDR3 sequence is 18 residues long. The junction had 8 bases not matched to a gene; V was cut back by 0 bases and J by 0 bases. The DNA of the CDR3 is TGTGCCTGGAGTGTACGACCGGGACTAGCGGAAAGCACAGATACGCAGTATTTT. Protein: CAWSVRPGLAESTDTQYF.

This CDR3 is CASSLDPGRSGNTIYF. The DNA of the CDR3 is TGTGCCAGCTCACTTGACCCAGGGCGCTCTGGAAACACCATATATTTT. The chain joins TRBV18 to TRBJ1-3; the D gene is possibly TRBD1 (5 bases). The germline CDR1 and CDR2 sequences are KGHSH and LQKENI. Trimming shortened V by 4 bases and J by 0 bases, and 13 bases separated the two germline ends. The CDR3 is 16 residues long. The complete variable domain, with remaining parts taken from reference TRBV18 and TRBJ1-3, reads NAGVMQNPRHLVRRRGQEARLRCSPMKGHSHVYWYRQLPEEGLKFMVYLQKENIIDESGMPKERFSAEFPKEGPSILRIQQVVRGDSAAYFCASSLDPGRSGNTIYFGEGSWLTVV.

The rearrangement uses TRBV5-1 and TRBJ2-5, with a weak D call TRBD1 (5 bases). CDR1 and CDR2 from the germline V gene are SGHRS and YFSETQ. The CDR3 has 14 residues. The V and J ends lost 1 base and 3 bases respectively, with 10 bases between them. The CDR3 spells CASSLLSREETQYF. For the CDR3, the DNA is TGCGCCAGCAGCTTGTTATCCAGGGAAGAGACCCAGTACTTC.

V usage is TRBV7-9 and J usage is TRBJ1-1; D not resolved. Germline assignment: CDR1 SEHNR and CDR2 FQNEAQ (reference sequence). The CDR3 sequence is 11 residues long. V lost 6 bases to trimming and J lost 10 bases, with 12 bases between them. This CDR3 is CASSSGGIAFF. The CDR3 DNA is TGTGCCAGCAGTTCCGGCGGAATAGCTTTCTTT.

CDR3 region: CASSQDKSGSSYNEQFF. For the CDR3, the DNA is TGTGCCAGCAGCCAAGATAAAAGCGGGAGCTCCTACAATGAGCAGTTCTTC. The genes are TRBV4-2 and TRBJ2-1; TRBD2 aligns across 8 bases. V dropped 0 bases and J dropped 0; count of bases not matched to a gene: 4. The CDR3 covers 17 residues. CDR1 is LGHNA and CDR2 is YNFKEQ in the germline V gene.

The rearrangement uses TRBV14 and TRBJ1-1; D gene uncertain. The germline V gene encodes CDR1 SGHDN and CDR2 FVKESK. This CDR3 contains 14 residues. The V end lost 0 bases, the J end lost 1 base, and 6 bases lay between the germline ends. CDR3 protein: CASSQEVGNTEAFF. For the CDR3, the DNA is TGTGCCAGCAGCCAAGAAGTGGGGAACACTGAAGCTTTCTTT.

The rearrangement uses TRBV20-1 and TRBJ2-7, with 7 bases identical to TRBD2. Germline trimming cut 6 bases from V and 4 bases from J; bases unmatched to any gene: 12. CDR3 length: 14 residues. Germline CDR1 reads DFQATT; CDR2 reads SNEGSKA (reference sequence). The chain's CDR3 is CSAERLAEGYEQYF. The CDR3 nucleotides are TGCAGTGCAGAGCGGCTAGCGGAGGGGTACGAGCAGTACTTC.

The gene calls are TRBV3-1 and TRBJ1-5, with unresolved D. Germline CDR1 LGHDT, CDR2 YNNKEL (reference sequence). V lost 1 base and J lost 8, with 12 bases in between. The CDR3 sequence is 14 residues long. The CDR3 loop is CASSQVLRTEPQHF. CDR3 coding DNA: TGTGCCAGCAGCCAAGTGCTAAGGACGGAGCCCCAGCATTTT.

CDR3 nucleotide sequence: TGCGCCAGCAGCCATCAGCAGGGACTAGCGGCCTCCTACGAGCAGTACTTC. It translates to CASSHQQGLAASYEQYF. J is TRBJ2-7 and V is TRBV4-1; the match to TRBD2 covers 11 bases. Trimming took 3 bases from V and 0 from J; bases not matched to a gene: 7. CDR3 length equals 17 residues. Per germline, CDR1 MGHRA and CDR2 YSYEKL.

This rearrangement joins TRBV29-1 to TRBJ2-7; 10 nucleotides agree with TRBD1. Germline V lookup: CDR1 SQVTM, CDR2 ANQGSEA. This CDR3 contains 12 residues. Trimming removed 6 bases from V and 5 bases from J; junction bases left unmatched: 4. The CDR3 nucleotides are TGCAGCGTAGGGACAGGGGTGGACGAGCAGTACTTC. This sequence encodes CSVGTGVDEQYF.